The 30 T cell receptor beta chains below all came from one sample that was sequenced in a study of blood T cells in healthy people across ages. The use of a sample-barcoded 5' primer and a J-beta primer mix characterized a second PCR of 7 to 11 cycles. Via MiXCR, TCRdb re-called the 5' RACE reads, giving one row per CDR3 protein. The repertoire includes about 1.1 million distinct CDR3 sequences, around two fifths of them detected once, and roughly 14% sits in the top ten. The sample comprised blood. These receptors originate from a man between 18 and 35 years old in good health.

A few counts support this clonotype. The chain employs TRBV3-1 and TRBJ2-7, with D unclear. The J call may be mistaken, given a closer DNA end match to TRBJ2-5. The CDR3 is 13 amino acids. CDR1 is LGHDT and CDR2 is YNNKEL in the germline V gene (reference sequence). This chain's CDR3 is CASSQMAKETQYF. The DNA for the CDR3 is TGTGCCAGCAGCCAGATGGCTAAAGAGACCCAGTACTTC.

This clonotype has a handful of counts. This rearrangement joins TRBV14 to TRBJ2-1; D is possibly TRBD1 (5 bases). CDR3 length equals 16 residues. CDR1 SGHDN and CDR2 FVKESK come from the germline V gene. V was shortened by 3 bases and J by 6 bases, with 18 bases between the two germline ends. CDR3 DNA sequence: TGTGCCAGCAGCCAGTTTTCAGGGATAGCATCCAATGAGCAGTTCTTC. This translates into CASSQFSGIASNEQFF.

This clonotype was seen only a few times. The V call is TRBV12-3 or TRBV12-4, the J call TRBJ1-4; D possibly corresponds to TRBD1 (5 bases). V dropped 4 bases and J dropped 3 bases, with 15 bases sitting between them. CDR3 size: 16 residues. The CDR3 DNA sequence: TGTGCCAGCAGTTCCGGTCAGCAGGGACCTAATGAAAAACTGTTTTTT. It encodes CASSSGQQGPNEKLFF.

This clonotype was observed a handful of times. The rearrangement uses TRBV5-5 and TRBJ2-1; D tentatively reads TRBD1 or TRBD2 (6 bases each). Trimming pared 2 bases from V and 2 bases from J, leaving 14 bases between. CDR1 SGHKS and CDR2 YYEKEE come from the germline V gene (reference sequence). The CDR3 length is 16 residues. CDR3 sequence (DNA): TGTGCCAGCAGCTTTAAAGGGGGGCGCCCCTACAATGAGCAGTTCTTC. Amino acid sequence: CASSFKGGRPYNEQFF. The full variable domain, completed using reference TRBV5-5 and TRBJ2-1, is DAGVTQSPTHLIKTRGQQVTLRCSPISGHKSVSWYQQVLGQGPQFIFQYYEKEERGRGNFPDRFSARQFPNYSSELNVNALLLGDSALYLCASSFKGGRPYNEQFFGPGTRLTVL.

This chain links TRBV3-1 with TRBJ2-2, with D perhaps assigned TRBD1 or TRBD2 (5 bases each). The CDR3 is made up of 16 amino acids. V lost 0 bases and J lost 2, with 10 bases in between. Germline V gene sequence: CDR1 LGHDT, CDR2 YNNKEL (reference sequence). CDR3: CASSQDFGDNTGELFF. DNA of the CDR3: TGTGCCAGCAGCCAAGACTTCGGGGACAACACCGGGGAGCTGTTTTTT.

In its sample, this clonotype was seen a few times. V is TRBV20-1 and J is TRBJ2-1, with 8 bases identical to TRBD2. Trimming removed 3 bases from V and 4 bases from J; junction bases left unmatched: 8. Germline V gene sequence: CDR1 DFQATT, CDR2 SNEGSKA (reference sequence). The CDR3 runs to 15 residues. CDR3 sequence reads: CSARAGGQSYNEQFF. Written as DNA, the CDR3 is TGCAGTGCTAGGGCGGGGGGCCAGTCATACAATGAGCAGTTCTTC.

The chain uses TRBV27 and TRBJ1-5, with a possible D match to TRBD1 (5 bases). Between the trimmed V and J ends, which lost 6 bases and 0 bases, there was a span of 15 bases. In germline, CDR1 is MNHEY, CDR2 SMNVEV (reference sequence). This CDR3 region has 16 residues. CDR3 nucleotides: TGTGCCAGCAGGGGGAATGGGGGGTATAGCAATCAGCCCCAGCATTTT. It translates to CASRGNGGYSNQPQHF.

The chain combines TRBV10-3 with TRBJ2-7, with D possibly matching TRBD2 (5 bases). The V and J ends lost 2 bases and 2 bases respectively, with 10 bases between them. CDR1 and CDR2 from the germline V gene are ENHRY and SYGVKD. The CDR3 sequence is 14 residues long. CDR3 in amino acids: CAISEGEPPYEQYF. Here the CDR3 DNA reads TGTGCCATCAGTGAGGGGGAGCCCCCCTACGAGCAGTACTTC.

The chain links TRBV30 to TRBJ2-7; D remains ambiguous. Looked up from germline, CDR1 is GTSNPN and CDR2 is SVGIG (reference sequence). The V and J ends lost 0 bases and 5 bases respectively, with 17 bases between them. The CDR3 runs to 15 residues. The CDR3 loop is CAWSVRRNGWNEQYF. The DNA for the CDR3 is TGTGCCTGGAGTGTAAGAAGAAACGGATGGAACGAGCAGTACTTC.

The J gene is TRBJ2-3, the V gene TRBV10-3; 8 positions agree with TRBD1. Germline-derived CDR1 and CDR2 are ENHRY and SYGVKD. The CDR3 has 16 residues. V was clipped by 4 bases and J by 2 bases; unmatched bases: 8. CDR3 in DNA: TGTGCCATCAGTGGCCAGGGGGGACAGGTCACAGATACGCAGTATTTT. It specifies CAISGQGGQVTDTQYF.

V gene TRBV13 combines with J gene TRBJ1-4; D is unclear. CDR1 is PRHDT and CDR2 is FYEKMQ in the germline V gene (reference sequence). The CDR3 contains 14 residues. V lost 2 bases and J 5 bases, leaving 9 bases between the germline ends. The CDR3 DNA reads as TGTGCCAGCAGCTTAACTGAAGGGAATGAAAAACTGTTTTTT. It codes for CASSLTEGNEKLFF.

This clonotype appeared a few times. The chain carries TRBV5-1 and TRBJ1-6, with D hard to call. CDR1 is SGHRS and CDR2 is YFSETQ in the germline V gene. The CDR3 is 14 amino acids. V lost 0 bases to trimming and J lost 5 bases, with 6 bases between them. This chain's CDR3 is CASSLDRNNSPLHF. The CDR3 nucleotides read TGCGCCAGCAGCTTGGACAGAAATAATTCACCCCTCCACTTT.

CDR3 sequence: CASSYGQGNYEQYF. For the CDR3, the DNA is TGTGCCAGCAGTTACGGACAGGGCAACTACGAGCAGTACTTC. The rearrangement links TRBV27 to TRBJ2-7, with 8 bases identical to TRBD1. Trimming removed 4 bases from V and 3 bases from J; junction bases left unmatched: 5. Germline lookup yields CDR1 MNHEY and CDR2 SMNVEV (reference sequence). This CDR3 has 14 residues.

V and J are TRBV20-1 and TRBJ2-5; perhaps TRBD2 as D (6 bases). V lost 6 bases and J lost 6, with 14 bases in between. The length of the CDR3 is 12 residues. Germline V gene sequence: CDR1 DFQATT, CDR2 SNEGSKA (reference sequence). CDR3 sequence: CSAGRETQTQYF. In DNA, the CDR3 is TGCAGTGCCGGACGGGAGACTCAGACCCAGTACTTC.

J is TRBJ2-5 and V is TRBV13; D not resolved. The V end was cut by 0 bases, the J end by 11 bases, with 13 bases between. The CDR3 has 13 amino acids. The V gene's germline CDR1 is PRHDT and CDR2 FYEKMQ (reference sequence). CDR3 in amino acids: CASSLGMAGEQYF. In DNA, the CDR3 is TGTGCCAGCAGCTTAGGCATGGCAGGAGAGCAGTACTTC.

The chain links TRBV2 to TRBJ2-5; 8 bases match TRBD2. This CDR3 is 15 amino acids long. CDR1 and CDR2 from the germline V gene are SNHLY and FYNNEI. The trim removed 8 bases at V and 11 bases at J, leaving 19 bases unmatched. The DNA for the CDR3 is TGTGCCAGCGGGAGACGGGGGGGCGAATTGCATGAGCAGTACTTC. The encoded protein is CASGRRGGELHEQYF.

The chain employs TRBV20-1 and TRBJ1-5; D remains ambiguous. V was pared by 5 bases and J by 2 bases, with 10 bases between. The CDR3 runs to 13 residues. The germline CDR1 and CDR2 sequences are DFQATT and SNEGSKA (reference sequence). The CDR3, as DNA: TGCAGTGCTCAACGAGGAGGCAATCAGCCCCAGCATTTT. Translation gives CSAQRGGNQPQHF.

The chain couples TRBV10-3 to TRBJ1-1; 7 nucleotides line up with TRBD1. The CDR3 sequence is 14 residues long. Trimming removed 8 bases from V and 1 base from J; junction bases left unmatched: 7. CDR1 is ENHRY and CDR2 is SYGVKD in the germline V gene. The CDR3 bases are TGTGCCATCGTCAGAGACAGGGCGAACACTGAAGCTTTCTTT. Translated, it gives CAIVRDRANTEAFF.

V usage is TRBV10-3 and J usage is TRBJ2-5; D remains unclear. The V gene lost 4 bases and the J gene lost 1 base, with 7 bases spanning the gap. Germline V gene sequence: CDR1 ENHRY, CDR2 SYGVKD. This CDR3 is built from 13 residues. The CDR3 reads CAISGAGQETQYF. The DNA of the CDR3 is TGTGCCATCAGTGGAGCCGGCCAAGAGACCCAGTACTTC.

This clonotype was found once. A junction end diverges from the germline sequence, so it may reflect a read error. J is TRBJ2-4 and V is TRBV6-5; tentatively, D is TRBD1 or TRBD2 (5 bases each). Germline CDR1 MNHEY, CDR2 SVGAGI. The CDR3 has 14 residues. CDR3 DNA sequence: TGTGCCAGCAGTGACTCGAGAGGGGAAGGCATTCAGTACTTC. Translating gives CASSDSRGEGIQYF.

The chain employs TRBV20-1 and TRBJ1-2; D not resolved. V lost 5 bases, J lost 4 bases, and 14 bases lay in between. There are 13 residues in the CDR3. Germline loops: CDR1 DFQATT, CDR2 SNEGSKA (reference sequence). The CDR3 loop is CSAFEGEGYGYTF. The DNA for the CDR3 is TGCAGTGCTTTCGAAGGAGAGGGCTATGGCTACACCTTC.

The gene calls are TRBV12-5 and TRBJ1-5; D is undetermined. V shed 4 bases and J shed 7 bases, with 8 bases lying between them. Germline lookup yields CDR1 LGHNT and CDR2 FRNRAP. The CDR3 covers 12 residues. CDR3 residues: CASGYRGQPQHF. The CDR3 DNA follows: TGTGCTAGTGGTTACCGAGGACAGCCCCAGCATTTT.

The CDR3 sequence: CASRNDYDRANTGELFF. The CDR3 DNA follows: TGCGCCAGCAGAAACGATTATGACAGGGCGAACACCGGGGAGCTGTTTTTT. J is TRBJ2-2 and V is TRBV5-1, with TRBD1 identical over 7 bases. The V gene's germline CDR1 is SGHRS and CDR2 YFSETQ. J lost 0 bases, V lost 5 bases, and 10 bases had no gene match. The CDR3 spans 17 residues.

This chain connects TRBV20-1 to TRBJ2-7; possible D gene TRBD1, 5 bases. Germline CDR1 DFQATT, CDR2 SNEGSKA (reference sequence). The V end lost 3 bases, the J end lost 3 bases, and 12 bases lay between the germline ends. The CDR3 totals 13 residues. The CDR3: CSASQGLGYEQYF. In DNA form, the CDR3 reads TGCAGTGCTAGCCAGGGTTTAGGCTACGAGCAGTACTTC.

This clonotype occurred a few times. This rearrangement joins TRBV12-3 or TRBV12-4 to TRBJ1-2; TRBD1 might be the D (5 bases). The CDR3 length is 16 residues. Trimming removed 3 bases at V and 0 bases at J, with 14 bases between. The CDR3 DNA reads as TGTGCCAGCAGTTTGACGGGACGGATAACTAACTATGGCTACACCTTC. It yields the protein CASSLTGRITNYGYTF.

Details on this clonotype: The junction departs from germline at one end; a sequencing error may be responsible. The chain has TRBV7-2 and TRBJ2-1; no clear D gene. Germline V lookup: CDR1 SGHTA, CDR2 FQGNSA. The CDR3 is 12 residues long. CDR3 DNA: TGTGTCAGCAGCTTAATCTACAATGAGCAGTTCTTC. As protein: CVSSLIYNEQFF. The whole variable domain, filled in from reference TRBV7-2 and TRBJ2-1, reads GAGVSQSPSNKVTEKGKDVELRCDPISGHTALYWYRQSLGQGLEFLIYFQGNSAPDKSGLPSDRFSAERTGGSVSTLTIQRTQQEDSAVYLCVSSLIYNEQFFGPGTRLTVL.

The V call is TRBV7-2, the J call TRBJ2-1; the match to TRBD1 covers 7 bases. Germline trimming cut 3 bases from V and 5 bases from J; bases unmatched to any gene: 4. This CDR3 contains 14 residues. CDR1 and CDR2 from the germline V gene are SGHTA and FQGNSA. The CDR3 nucleotides read TGTGCCAGCAGCTTTGATGGACAGGACAATGAGCAGTTCTTC. Residues: CASSFDGQDNEQFF.

The J gene is TRBJ1-1, the V gene TRBV5-1; TRBD1 aligns across 8 bases. Germline loops: CDR1 SGHRS, CDR2 YFSETQ. The CDR3 is 13 amino acids. J was trimmed by 8 bases and V by 4 bases; bases with no gene match: 7. The CDR3 sequence is CASSPGGTGEAFF. In DNA, the CDR3 is TGCGCCAGCAGCCCCGGAGGGACAGGAGAAGCTTTCTTT.

Comment on this clonotype: A much larger clone differs from this one at a single base, so this may be a read error. The V gene is TRBV7-2, the J gene TRBJ2-1; TRBD2 matches 7 bases. Germline V gene sequence: CDR1 SGHTA, CDR2 FQGNSA. The length of the CDR3 is 12 residues. CDR3 sequence reads: CACSLADNEQFF. The CDR3 DNA is TGTGCCTGCAGTCTAGCGGACAATGAGCAGTTCTTC.

The chain has TRBV11-2 and TRBJ1-1, with TRBD1 as a possible D gene (6 bases). This CDR3 comprises 16 residues. Trimming took 5 bases from V and 0 from J, leaving 16 bases between them. Germline V CDR1 and CDR2: SGHAT, FQNNGV. In nucleotides, the CDR3 is TGTGCCAGCAGCCTTAGGACAGCCCTTATGAACACTGAAGCTTTCTTT. Translation: CASSLRTALMNTEAFF.